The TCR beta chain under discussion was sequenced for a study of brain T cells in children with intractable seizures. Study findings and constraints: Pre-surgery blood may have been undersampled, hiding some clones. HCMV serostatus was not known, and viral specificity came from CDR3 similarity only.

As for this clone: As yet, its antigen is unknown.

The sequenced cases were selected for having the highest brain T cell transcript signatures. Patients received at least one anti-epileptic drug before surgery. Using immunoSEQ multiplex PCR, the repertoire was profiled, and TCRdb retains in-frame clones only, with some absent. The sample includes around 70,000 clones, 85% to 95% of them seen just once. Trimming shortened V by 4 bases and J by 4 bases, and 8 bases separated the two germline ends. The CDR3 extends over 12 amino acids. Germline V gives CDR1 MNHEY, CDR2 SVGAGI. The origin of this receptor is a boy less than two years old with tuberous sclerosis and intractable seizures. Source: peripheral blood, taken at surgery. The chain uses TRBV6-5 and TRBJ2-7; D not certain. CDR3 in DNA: TGTGCCAGCAGTTGGCCCAGATACGAGCAGTACTTC. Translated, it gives CASSWPRYEQYF.